The 23 T cell receptor beta chains below all came from one sample that was sequenced in a study of T cell changes during pregnancy in multiple sclerosis (dated by TCRdb to about 2019). Libraries came from the immunoSEQ multiplex PCR assay. Sourced from immuneACCESS, this table was stored by TCRdb with only in-frame sequences that have V and J called. A share of the clones is absent; for the studies checked, an unresolved V gene accounts for under half, and the remainder has no known explanation. This sample lists approximately 59,000 clones; approximately 89% were detected once. Less than 1.5% of the sample is taken by the ten largest. Sequencing was performed on peripheral blood, taken in the third trimester of pregnancy. Receptors originate from a female donor in good health, enrolled as a control in a pregnancy study.

The chain joins TRBV5-4 to TRBJ1-2; TRBD1 is a possible D gene (6 bases). The CDR3 runs 14 residues. Germline V gene lookup returns CDR1 SGHNT and CDR2 YYREEE (reference sequence). The V end was cut by 3 bases, the J end by 8 bases, with 17 bases between. This CDR3 is CASSSYQGLGGYTF. The CDR3 nucleotides are TGTGCCAGCAGCTCGTACCAGGGGCTTGGCGGCTACACCTTC.

V and J are TRBV10-3 and TRBJ2-2; no clear D gene. The CDR3 is 11 amino acids. V shed 6 bases and J shed 5 bases, with 4 bases lying between them. In germline, CDR1 is ENHRY, CDR2 SYGVKD. The CDR3 sequence: CAIRSTGELFF. DNA of the CDR3: TGTGCCATCAGGTCGACCGGGGAGCTGTTTTTT.

The V call is TRBV5-8, the J call TRBJ1-5, with D uncertain. Trimming took off 1 base at V and 0 bases at J, with 20 bases between the two ends. Germline V gives CDR1 SGHTS, CDR2 YDEGEE. CDR3 size: 19 residues. The chain's CDR3 is CASSLYPLGEGYSNQPQHF. In DNA form, the CDR3 reads TGTGCCAGCAGCTTGTACCCACTGGGAGAGGGATATAGCAATCAGCCCCAGCATTTT.

This chain links TRBV5-1 with TRBJ2-3; 10 nucleotides match TRBD2. With 3 bases clipped from V and 4 bases from J, the junction kept 8 bases outside the gene matches. The CDR3 runs to 16 residues. Germline CDR1 SGHRS, CDR2 YFSETQ. The CDR3 region is CASSWRSGGAADTQYF. The CDR3 bases are TGCGCCAGCAGCTGGCGGAGCGGGGGGGCCGCAGATACGCAGTATTTT.

The chain combines TRBV27 with TRBJ2-2; D may be TRBD1 (6 bases). This CDR3 has 12 amino acids. Germline V gene lookup returns CDR1 MNHEY and CDR2 SMNVEV (reference sequence). V gave up 6 bases and J gave up 9 bases, with 11 bases separating them. CDR3: CASRGQTRELFF. CDR3 bases: TGTGCCAGCAGAGGACAGACGAGGGAGCTGTTTTTT.

The CDR3 DNA reads TGTGCCTGGGATCGAGGGGGCGCCGGTACTAACTATGGCTACACCTTC. Amino acid sequence: CAWDRGGAGTNYGYTF. The J gene is TRBJ1-2, the V gene TRBV30, with TRBD1 identical over 7 bases. Trimming removed 5 bases from V and 0 bases from J; junction bases left unmatched: 12. Germline loops: CDR1 GTSNPN, CDR2 SVGIG (reference sequence). There are 16 residues in the CDR3.

The gene calls are TRBV7-8 and TRBJ2-7, with TRBD1 as a possible D gene (6 bases). This CDR3 comprises 15 residues. V lost 8 bases to trimming and J lost 7 bases, with 24 bases between them. From germline, CDR1 is SGHVS and CDR2 FQNEAQ. CDR3 sequence reads: CASGGPGHALWEQYF. CDR3 coding DNA: TGTGCCAGCGGGGGTCCGGGACATGCGTTATGGGAGCAGTACTTC.

V gene TRBV5-1 combines with J gene TRBJ2-1; D is possibly TRBD2 (6 bases). Germline V gene sequence: CDR1 SGHRS, CDR2 YFSETQ. Trimming took 0 bases from V and 7 from J, leaving 14 bases between them. This CDR3 has 15 amino acids. CDR3 protein: CASSLVGGSINEQFF. In nucleotides, the CDR3 is TGCGCCAGCAGCTTGGTCGGGGGAAGCATAAATGAGCAGTTCTTC.

This clone was seen only once. The chain joins TRBV7-2 to TRBJ2-1, with 9 bases that match TRBD2. Germline CDR1 and CDR2: SGHTA and FQGNSA. V lost 7 bases, J lost 2 bases, and 9 bases stayed unmatched. The CDR3 is 16 amino acids. CDR3 bases: TGTGCCAGCACCGCGGGGGGGGGAAAAACCTACAATGAGCAGTTCTTC. It specifies CASTAGGGKTYNEQFF.

The rearrangement uses TRBV2 and TRBJ2-7; TRBD2 might be the D (5 bases). The V and J ends lost 6 bases and 3 bases respectively, with 12 bases between them. This CDR3 contains 13 residues. Germline lookup yields CDR1 SNHLY and CDR2 FYNNEI. The CDR3 loop is CASREDAYYEQYF. The CDR3 DNA follows: TGTGCCAGCAGGGAGGACGCTTACTACGAGCAGTACTTC.

V gene TRBV7-2 combines with J gene TRBJ1-4, with D possibly being TRBD1 (6 bases). This CDR3 spans 15 amino acids. V lost 5 bases and J 5 bases, leaving 15 bases between the germline ends. Germline V gene lookup returns CDR1 SGHTA and CDR2 FQGNSA. The CDR3 reads CASSPRRGGNEKLFF. The DNA for the CDR3 is TGTGCCAGCAGCCCAAGGAGGGGGGGGAATGAAAAACTGTTTTTT.

The gene calls are TRBV5-4 and TRBJ2-7, with 7 bases aligning to TRBD1. The germline V gene has CDR1 SGHNT and CDR2 YYREEE (reference sequence). Unmatched junction bases numbered 10, after V lost 10 bases and J lost 0 bases. CDR3 length: 14 residues. The CDR3 is CAGSDRTVSYEQYF. CDR3 nucleotides: TGTGCCGGATCGGACAGGACCGTCTCCTACGAGCAGTACTTC.

J is TRBJ1-6 and V is TRBV6-4; TRBD1 agrees at 7 bases. The CDR3 loop spans 13 amino acids. The trim removed 8 bases at V and 6 bases at J, leaving 4 bases unmatched. Germline CDR1 is MRHNA and CDR2 is SNTAGT. Here the CDR3 reads CASSTGFNSPLHF. The CDR3 nucleotides read TGTGCCAGCTCGACAGGGTTTAATTCACCCCTCCACTTT.

The genes are TRBV6-4 and TRBJ1-5, with 7 bases that match TRBD1. CDR1 MRHNA and CDR2 SNTAGT come from the germline V gene. The junction had 8 bases not matched to a gene; V was cut back by 4 bases and J by 8 bases. This CDR3 is 14 amino acids long. CDR3 amino acids: CASSGNRGMKPQHF. The DNA for the CDR3 is TGTGCCAGCAGTGGAAACAGGGGAATGAAGCCCCAGCATTTT.

V gene TRBV5-6 combines with J gene TRBJ2-7; D possibly corresponds to TRBD2 (5 bases). V was shortened by 3 bases and J by 0 bases, with 13 bases between the two germline ends. This CDR3 is 15 amino acids long. Germline-derived CDR1 and CDR2 are SGHDT and YYEEEE. The chain's CDR3 is CASSSADPSSYEQYF. Here the CDR3 DNA reads TGTGCCAGCAGCTCAGCGGACCCGAGCTCCTACGAGCAGTACTTC.

This chain joins TRBV6-6 and TRBJ2-3; weak D call: TRBD1 (5 bases). The CDR3 is made up of 15 amino acids. Trimming stripped 2 bases from V and 1 base from J, with 10 bases between. Germline V gives CDR1 MNHNY, CDR2 SVGAGI (reference sequence). This CDR3 is CASSYRQGGTDTQYF. CDR3 DNA: TGTGCCAGCAGTTACAGGCAGGGTGGCACAGATACGCAGTATTTT.

This rearrangement joins TRBV6-1 to TRBJ1-1, with unresolved D. With 5 bases removed from V and 4 bases from J, the gap between germline ends came to 8 bases. Germline V gene sequence: CDR1 MNHNS, CDR2 SASEGT. This CDR3 spans 12 amino acids. The CDR3 DNA reads as TGTGCCAGCAGTTATAGAGCCACTGAAGCTTTCTTT. Translated: CASSYRATEAFF.

The genes are TRBV7-9 and TRBJ2-7, with D tentatively TRBD2 (5 bases). The CDR3 loop spans 14 amino acids. From germline, CDR1 is SEHNR and CDR2 FQNEAQ (reference sequence). Trimming took off 5 bases at V and 5 bases at J, with 16 bases between the two ends. CDR3 bases: TGTGCCAGCAGCCGGCCATCGGGGAGCAACGAGCAGTACTTC. Amino acid sequence: CASSRPSGSNEQYF.

The chain carries TRBV10-3 and TRBJ2-5; 12 bases fit TRBD1. Germline V CDR1 and CDR2: ENHRY, SYGVKD. The CDR3 has 15 residues. J was trimmed by 4 bases and V by 4 bases; bases with no gene match: 4. The CDR3 nucleotides read TGTGCCATCAGTGGGGGGACAGGGGGCTTAGAGACCCAGTACTTC. Amino acids: CAISGGTGGLETQYF.

DNA for the CDR3: TGTGCCAGCAGTTTAGATGGGACAAGAAATCAGCCCCAGCATTTT. Translating gives CASSLDGTRNQPQHF. The chain has TRBV28 and TRBJ1-5, with D possibly TRBD1 on 6 matching bases. The V gene's germline CDR1 is MDHEN and CDR2 SYDVKM. The CDR3 sequence is 15 residues long. The germline V and J ends were trimmed by 2 bases and 4 bases, with 12 bases remaining between them.

This chain connects TRBV7-2 to TRBJ2-3, with D possibly matching TRBD2 (6 bases). Deletions cut 4 bases from V and 4 bases from J, with 9 bases between. Germline V CDR1 and CDR2: SGHTA, FQGNSA. The CDR3 has 13 residues. CDR3 sequence (DNA): TGTGCCAGCAGCTCCCCGGGGGCAGATACGCAGTATTTT. It yields the protein CASSSPGADTQYF.

Written as DNA, the CDR3 is TGTGCCACCTCCGGGACAGGACGTATGAACACTGAAGCTTTCTTT. This codes for CATSGTGRMNTEAFF. The rearrangement joins TRBV6-1 to TRBJ1-1, with TRBD1 identical over 8 bases. The junction had 10 bases not matched to a gene; V was cut back by 10 bases and J by 0 bases. Germline-derived CDR1 and CDR2 are MNHNS and SASEGT. The CDR3 totals 15 residues.

In its sample, this clone was seen a few times. The chain couples TRBV10-3 to TRBJ2-3; 9 bases are a match to TRBD1. J gave up 3 bases and V 6 bases, and 4 bases lay outside the gene matches. The CDR3 has 14 amino acids. Germline V CDR1 and CDR2: ENHRY, SYGVKD. The CDR3 reads CAIRKGTGTDTQYF. In nucleotides, the CDR3 is TGTGCCATCAGGAAAGGGACAGGGACAGATACGCAGTATTTT.